Listed below are T cell receptor beta chains from one sample, sequenced in a study of blood T cell repertoires in COVID-19. Libraries were prepared by immunoSEQ multiplex PCR; TCRdb keeps only in-frame clonotypes and omits some of them. The sample includes hundreds of thousands of clones, around 82% of them seen just once. The sample consisted of peripheral blood. Receptors originate from an elderly man with acute or convalescent COVID-19. Each CDR3 is given with its conserved first and last residue. Fields, in order: D gene, J gene, V gene, clone size, CDR3 protein, CDR3 DNA. The D gene is left open where the match is weak. Clone size is given for some rows only: seen once, a few or many times, or a class if the clone is expanded.

D gene: TRBD2; J gene: TRBJ2-3; V gene: TRBV5-8; clone size: -; CDR3 protein: CASSQAGTSGIDTQYF; CDR3 DNA: TGTGCCAGCAGCCAAGCCGGGACTAGCGGTATAGATACGCAGTATTTT
D gene: -; J gene: TRBJ2-7; V gene: TRBV28; clone size: -; CDR3 protein: CASSSWSYEQYF; CDR3 DNA: TGTGCCAGCAGCAGTTGGTCCTACGAGCAGTACTTC
D gene: TRBD2; J gene: TRBJ2-2; V gene: TRBV5-1; clone size: -; CDR3 protein: CASSFSGANTGELFF; CDR3 DNA: TGCGCCAGCAGCTTTAGCGGGGCGAACACCGGGGAGCTGTTTTTT
D gene: TRBD2; J gene: TRBJ2-3; V gene: TRBV29-1; clone size: once; CDR3 protein: CSGTSGTDTQYF; CDR3 DNA: TGCAGCGGGACTAGCGGCACAGATACGCAGTATTTT
D gene: -; J gene: TRBJ2-3; V gene: TRBV9; clone size: -; CDR3 protein: CASSVGPRSSTDTQYF; CDR3 DNA: TGTGCCAGCAGCGTAGGTCCCAGATCTAGCACAGATACGCAGTATTTT
D gene: -; J gene: TRBJ2-7; V gene: TRBV28; clone size: -; CDR3 protein: CASSLSGGALEQYF; CDR3 DNA: TGTGCCAGCAGTTTATCGGGGGGCGCGCTCGAGCAGTACTTC
D gene: -; J gene: TRBJ2-7; V gene: TRBV19; clone size: once; CDR3 protein: CASSNTGPGLREQYF; CDR3 DNA: TGTGCCAGTAGTAATACAGGCCCCGGGTTGCGTGAGCAGTACTTC
D gene: TRBD1; J gene: TRBJ1-2; V gene: TRBV14; clone size: few; CDR3 protein: CASSLGTAEGYTF; CDR3 DNA: TGTGCCAGCAGCCTTGGGACAGCGGAGGGCTACACCTTC
D gene: -; J gene: TRBJ1-1; V gene: TRBV7-9; clone size: -; CDR3 protein: CASTSGPSEAFF; CDR3 DNA: TGTGCCAGCACCTCGGGTCCCAGTGAAGCTTTCTTT
D gene: TRBD2; J gene: TRBJ2-7; V gene: TRBV5-1; clone size: -; CDR3 protein: CASSLAMASGYEQYF; CDR3 DNA: TGCGCCAGCAGCTTGGCCATGGCTAGCGGGTACGAGCAGTACTTC
D gene: -; J gene: TRBJ1-6; V gene: TRBV6-2/TRBV6-3; clone size: many; CDR3 protein: CASSYSRQESLPLHF; CDR3 DNA: TGTGCCAGCAGTTACTCGAGACAGGAAAGTTTACCCCTCCACTTT
D gene: TRBD1; J gene: TRBJ2-3; V gene: TRBV19; clone size: -; CDR3 protein: CASSQGGTGGADTQYF; CDR3 DNA: TGTGCCAGTAGCCAGGGCGGGACAGGGGGCGCAGATACGCAGTATTTT
D gene: TRBD1; J gene: TRBJ1-6; V gene: TRBV15; clone size: few; CDR3 protein: CATSRTTGGGSPLHF; CDR3 DNA: TGTGCCACCAGCAGAACTACAGGGGGGGGTTCACCCCTCCACTTT
D gene: -; J gene: TRBJ2-5; V gene: TRBV11-1; clone size: -; CDR3 protein: CASSLVSDRQTQYF; CDR3 DNA: TGTGCCAGCAGCTTAGTGTCCGACAGGCAGACCCAGTACTTC
D gene: -; J gene: TRBJ1-5; V gene: TRBV24-1; clone size: -; CDR3 protein: CATSQGWNQPQHF; CDR3 DNA: TGTGCCACCAGTCAGGGTTGGAATCAGCCCCAGCATTTT
D gene: -; J gene: TRBJ1-5; V gene: TRBV19; clone size: -; CDR3 protein: CATARRPDQPQHF; CDR3 DNA: TGTGCCACGGCACGGCGGCCGGATCAGCCCCAGCATTTT
D gene: TRBD2; J gene: TRBJ2-3; V gene: TRBV3-1/TRBV3-2; clone size: -; CDR3 protein: CASSPGGEGTDTQYF; CDR3 DNA: TGTGCCAGCAGCCCCGGGGGGGAGGGCACAGATACGCAGTATTTT
D gene: -; J gene: TRBJ1-2; V gene: TRBV5-4; clone size: -; CDR3 protein: CASSSPQAGDGYTF; CDR3 DNA: TGTGCCAGCAGCTCACCCCAGGCGGGGGACGGCTACACCTTC
D gene: TRBD1; J gene: TRBJ1-2; V gene: TRBV28; clone size: -; CDR3 protein: CASSSPTGTGSDGYTF; CDR3 DNA: TGTGCCAGCAGTTCCCCCACCGGGACAGGGTCCGATGGCTACACCTTC
D gene: -; J gene: TRBJ1-5; V gene: TRBV19; clone size: few; CDR3 protein: CASSILSAGGGSNQPQHF; CDR3 DNA: TGTGCCAGTAGTATATTGTCGGCTGGAGGTGGTAGCAATCAGCCCCAGCATTTT
D gene: TRBD2; J gene: TRBJ2-1; V gene: TRBV24-1; clone size: -; CDR3 protein: CATRELGGVNEQFF; CDR3 DNA: TGTGCCACCAGGGAGCTGGGGGGGGTCAATGAGCAGTTCTTC
D gene: TRBD2; J gene: TRBJ2-7; V gene: TRBV6-6; clone size: -; CDR3 protein: CASSPRPRTASGSREQYF; CDR3 DNA: TGTGCCAGCAGTCCACGGCCGCGCACGGCTAGCGGGAGTCGCGAGCAGTACTTC
D gene: TRBD1; J gene: TRBJ1-5; V gene: TRBV7-2; clone size: few; CDR3 protein: CASSPTGGSNQPQHF; CDR3 DNA: TGTGCCAGCAGTCCTACAGGGGGAAGCAATCAGCCCCAGCATTTT
D gene: -; J gene: TRBJ2-5; V gene: TRBV7-2; clone size: -; CDR3 protein: CASSMSLRIAVQETQYF; CDR3 DNA: TGTGCCAGCAGCATGAGTCTACGAATAGCGGTTCAAGAGACCCAGTACTTC
D gene: -; J gene: TRBJ1-5; V gene: TRBV4-1; clone size: -; CDR3 protein: CASSQVFRSVEPQHF; CDR3 DNA: TGCGCCAGCAGCCAAGTATTCCGTAGCGTGGAGCCCCAGCATTTT
D gene: -; J gene: TRBJ1-1; V gene: TRBV3-1/TRBV3-2; clone size: -; CDR3 protein: CASSQKAGSEAFF; CDR3 DNA: TGTGCCAGCAGCCAAAAAGCAGGGTCGGAAGCTTTCTTT
D gene: -; J gene: TRBJ2-5; V gene: TRBV18; clone size: -; CDR3 protein: CASSVEPAGGTQYF; CDR3 DNA: TGTGCCAGCTCAGTTGAACCTGCAGGAGGGACCCAGTACTTC
D gene: -; J gene: TRBJ1-1; V gene: TRBV30; clone size: -; CDR3 protein: CAWSAGLEAFF; CDR3 DNA: TGTGCCTGGAGTGCCGGGTTAGAAGCTTTCTTT
D gene: -; J gene: TRBJ2-1; V gene: TRBV2; clone size: -; CDR3 protein: CASSPRTGVWEQFF; CDR3 DNA: TGTGCCAGCAGTCCCCGGACTGGGGTCTGGGAGCAGTTCTTC
D gene: -; J gene: TRBJ2-3; V gene: TRBV28; clone size: -; CDR3 protein: CASSSLATDTQYF; CDR3 DNA: TGTGCCAGCAGCTCGCTAGCGACAGATACGCAGTATTTT
D gene: -; J gene: TRBJ1-1; V gene: TRBV6-5; clone size: -; CDR3 protein: CASSPGNTEAFF; CDR3 DNA: TGTGCCAGCAGTCCAGGGAACACTGAAGCTTTCTTT
D gene: -; J gene: TRBJ2-5; V gene: TRBV24-1; clone size: -; CDR3 protein: CATSEGSRSQETQYF; CDR3 DNA: TGTGCCACCAGTGAGGGGAGCCGGAGTCAAGAGACCCAGTACTTC
D gene: TRBD1; J gene: TRBJ1-6; V gene: TRBV27; clone size: -; CDR3 protein: CASTRGTGNNSPLHF; CDR3 DNA: TGTGCCAGCACAAGGGGGACAGGGAATAATTCACCCCTCCACTTT
D gene: -; J gene: TRBJ1-1; V gene: TRBV16; clone size: -; CDR3 protein: CASSHIGRNAEAFF; CDR3 DNA: TGTGCCAGCAGCCATATAGGGAGGAACGCTGAAGCTTTCTTT
D gene: TRBD2; J gene: TRBJ2-7; V gene: TRBV6-5; clone size: -; CDR3 protein: CASRIIAGGGYEQYF; CDR3 DNA: TGTGCCAGCAGGATAATAGCGGGAGGAGGGTACGAGCAGTACTTC
D gene: -; J gene: TRBJ2-2; V gene: TRBV4-1; clone size: -; CDR3 protein: CASSQKPGPTGELFF; CDR3 DNA: TGCGCCAGCAGCCAGAAGCCGGGTCCCACCGGGGAGCTGTTTTTT
D gene: TRBD2; J gene: TRBJ2-2; V gene: TRBV5-1; clone size: -; CDR3 protein: CASRGTSGSSNTGELFF; CDR3 DNA: TGCGCCAGCAGGGGGACTAGCGGGAGCTCGAACACCGGGGAGCTGTTTTTT
D gene: -; J gene: TRBJ1-2; V gene: TRBV10-2; clone size: -; CDR3 protein: CASSETGRRYTF; CDR3 DNA: TGCGCCAGCAGTGAAACAGGTCGGCGCTACACCTTC
D gene: -; J gene: TRBJ2-1; V gene: TRBV19; clone size: -; CDR3 protein: CASSIGGLGSNNEQFF; CDR3 DNA: TGTGCCAGTAGTATAGGAGGGTTAGGTTCGAACAATGAGCAGTTCTTC
D gene: -; J gene: TRBJ2-5; V gene: TRBV5-1; clone size: -; CDR3 protein: CASSPPDLQETQYF; CDR3 DNA: TGCGCCAGCAGCCCACCTGACTTACAAGAGACCCAGTACTTC
D gene: -; J gene: TRBJ1-1; V gene: TRBV19; clone size: once; CDR3 protein: CASSLASEAFF; CDR3 DNA: TGTGCCAGTAGTTTGGCATCTGAAGCTTTCTTT
D gene: TRBD2; J gene: TRBJ2-7; V gene: TRBV28; clone size: once; CDR3 protein: CASSPGLAGVRSYEQYF; CDR3 DNA: TGTGCCAGCAGTCCGGGACTAGCGGGAGTCAGGTCCTACGAGCAGTACTTC
D gene: -; J gene: TRBJ1-5; V gene: TRBV3-1/TRBV3-2; clone size: -; CDR3 protein: CASRRRSRGDNSNQPQHF; CDR3 DNA: TGTGCCAGCAGACGCAGATCCAGGGGCGATAATAGCAATCAGCCCCAGCATTTT
D gene: TRBD1; J gene: TRBJ1-6; V gene: TRBV3-1/TRBV3-2; clone size: -; CDR3 protein: CASSPRDRGALHF; CDR3 DNA: TGTGCCAGCAGCCCACGGGACAGGGGAGCCCTCCACTTT
D gene: -; J gene: TRBJ2-1; V gene: TRBV7-3; clone size: -; CDR3 protein: CASSLRPAYNEQFF; CDR3 DNA: TGTGCCAGCAGCTTAAGGCCAGCCTACAATGAGCAGTTCTTC